The rows below give T cell receptor beta chains drawn from one sample of a study of blood T cell repertoires in COVID-19. The data were produced by immunoSEQ multiplex PCR, yet TCRdb's version contains in-frame clones alone and is incomplete. The sample has 130,000 to 150,000 clones, around four fifths seen once. Sequenced material: peripheral blood. The receptor source for this set is a woman aged 35 to 49 with active or convalescent COVID-19. Each CDR3 is given with its conserved first and last residue. The D gene is left open where the match is weak. Clone size appears in some rows only: once, few, many, or a class for an expanded clone.

-	TRBJ1-2	TRBV29-1	few	TGCAGCGTTGGACAGACTTATGGCTACACCTTC	CSVGQTYGYTF
TRBD1	TRBJ1-3	TRBV7-9	-	TGTGCCAGCAGCAACAGGGGGATAGGTGGAAACACCATATATTTT	CASSNRGIGGNTIYF
TRBD1	TRBJ1-2	TRBV29-1	-	TGCAGCGTCCGGCCAGGGGGAAGCTATGGCTACACCTTC	CSVRPGGSYGYTF
TRBD1	TRBJ1-1	TRBV7-2	-	TGTGCCAGCAGCTTGTCACAGGGGATGAACACTGAAGCTTTCTTT	CASSLSQGMNTEAFF
-	TRBJ1-3	TRBV5-6	once	TGTGCCAGCAGCCCGGGTCTAACCAGGGAAAACACCATATATTTT	CASSPGLTRENTIYF
-	TRBJ1-2	TRBV5-1	-	TGCGCCAGCAGCTTGACTTTCTATGGCTACACCTTC	CASSLTFYGYTF
-	TRBJ2-5	TRBV28	-	TGTGCCAGCCGGACAGACTGGGAAGAGACCCAGTACTTC	CASRTDWEETQYF
TRBD1	TRBJ1-2	TRBV3-1/TRBV3-2	-	TGTGCCAGCAGCCGCTCGGGACAGAACTATGGCTACACCTTC	CASSRSGQNYGYTF
TRBD2	TRBJ2-3	TRBV28	-	TGTGCCAGCCTCACCGGCGGGGGAAGGGCAGATACGCAGTATTTT	CASLTGGGRADTQYF
-	TRBJ1-4	TRBV6-5	-	TGTGCCAGCAGTTACGCAGGAAGGAGGGGTGAAAAACTGTTTTTT	CASSYAGRRGEKLFF
-	TRBJ1-4	TRBV3-1/TRBV3-2	-	TGTGCCAGCAGCCAATTCTCAGGGTACAGTGAAAAACTGTTTTTT	CASSQFSGYSEKLFF
-	TRBJ1-4	TRBV6-5	-	TGTGCCAGCAGTTATTGGGCGGGGGTCCCCAGTGAAAAACTGTTTTTT	CASSYWAGVPSEKLFF
-	TRBJ1-1	TRBV19	-	TGTGCCAGTAGTATAATGTGGGGGGGGACTGAAGCTTTCTTT	CASSIMWGGTEAFF